This TCR beta chain originates from a study of blood T cell repertoires in COVID-19. Study-level information: Material from acute and convalescent COVID-19 was sourced from the United States, Italy and Spain. In each case, the material was cDNA or gDNA derived from T cells, B-cell-depleted T cells, or PBMCs.

This clone has a single count. Authors' data handling: Reference gene primer amplification gave estimated nucleated cell counts. The assay was immunoSEQ multiplex PCR, and TCRdb's table has in-frame clones only and misses some. V and J calls and clone size are copied from that table; D and trimming were computed from the DNA. The table has 60,000 to 80,000 clones, roughly 89% seen once; the top ten hold 1.3%. V lost 6 bases, J lost 5 bases, and 10 bases stayed unmatched. The CDR3 has 15 amino acids. In germline, CDR1 is LNHDA, CDR2 SQIVND (reference sequence). The receptor comes from a woman aged 80 or over with acute or convalescent COVID-19. Sequenced: peripheral blood. The J gene is TRBJ2-1, the V gene TRBV19, with 7 nucleotides matching TRBD1. The CDR3 DNA sequence: TGTGCCAGTAGCACACTCAGGGGGATTAACAATGAGCAGTTCTTC. Translation: CASSTLRGINNEQFF.